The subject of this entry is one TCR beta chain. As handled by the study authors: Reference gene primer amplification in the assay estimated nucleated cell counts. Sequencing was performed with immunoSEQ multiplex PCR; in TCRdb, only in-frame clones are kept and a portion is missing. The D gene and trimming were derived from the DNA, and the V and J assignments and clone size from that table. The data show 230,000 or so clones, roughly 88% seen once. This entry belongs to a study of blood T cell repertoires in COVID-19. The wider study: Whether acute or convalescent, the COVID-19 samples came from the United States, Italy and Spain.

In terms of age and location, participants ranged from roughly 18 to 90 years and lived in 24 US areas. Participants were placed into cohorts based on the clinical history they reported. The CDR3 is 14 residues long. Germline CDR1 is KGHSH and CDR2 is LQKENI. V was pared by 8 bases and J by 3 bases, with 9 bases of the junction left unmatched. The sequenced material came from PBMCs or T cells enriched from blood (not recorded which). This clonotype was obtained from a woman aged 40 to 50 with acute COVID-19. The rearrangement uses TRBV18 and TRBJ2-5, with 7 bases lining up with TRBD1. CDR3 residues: CASTQSTGKETQYF. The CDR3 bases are TGTGCCAGCACCCAATCGACAGGGAAAGAGACCCAGTACTTC.